The clone carrying this T cell receptor beta chain appeared once. This specimen comes from a study of blood T cell repertoires in COVID-19. Study-level information: The origin of the acute and convalescent COVID-19 samples was the United States, Italy and Spain.

J gave up 8 bases and V 5 bases, and 15 bases lay outside the gene matches. In germline, CDR1 is SEHNR, CDR2 FQNEAQ (reference sequence). The CDR3 is made up of 16 amino acids. TCRdb's copy holds only in-frame clones and misses some; the assay was immunoSEQ multiplex PCR. Of approximately 7,600 clones listed, over 70% are singletons. The specimen sequenced was peripheral blood. The V call is TRBV7-9, the J call TRBJ2-3; 8 bases match TRBD2. This clonotype was sampled from a human donor in a cohort sampled during active COVID-19. DNA for the CDR3: TGTGCCAGCAGCCACGACAGTGATCAGGGACTAGGTACGCAGTATTTT. Translated, it gives CASSHDSDQGLGTQYF.